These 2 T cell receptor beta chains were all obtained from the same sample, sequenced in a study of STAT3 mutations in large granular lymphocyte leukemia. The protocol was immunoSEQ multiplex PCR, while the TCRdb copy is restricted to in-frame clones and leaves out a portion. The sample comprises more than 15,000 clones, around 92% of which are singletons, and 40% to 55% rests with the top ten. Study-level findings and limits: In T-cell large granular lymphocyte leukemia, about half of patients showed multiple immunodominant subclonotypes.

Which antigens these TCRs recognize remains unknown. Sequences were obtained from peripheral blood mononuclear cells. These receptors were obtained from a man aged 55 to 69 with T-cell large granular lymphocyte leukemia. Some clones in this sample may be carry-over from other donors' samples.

The DNA of the CDR3 is TGTGCCAGCGCGCGGGGGACGGAGCTCTACGAGCAGTACTTC. Translated, it gives CASARGTELYEQYF. V is TRBV18 and J is TRBJ2-7; TRBD2 matches at 7 bases. The V gene's germline CDR1 is KGHSH and CDR2 LQKENI. This CDR3 is 14 amino acids long. Trimming took 8 bases from V and 3 from J; bases not matched to a gene: 10.

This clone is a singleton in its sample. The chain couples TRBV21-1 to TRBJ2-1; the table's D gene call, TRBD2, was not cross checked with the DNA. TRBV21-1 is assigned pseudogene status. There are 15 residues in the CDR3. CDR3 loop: CASSLLAGGYNEQFF. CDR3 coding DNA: TGTGCCAGCAGTTTGCTAGCGGGAGGGTACAATGAGCAGTTCTTC.